This T cell receptor beta chain was captured in a study of blood T cell repertoires in COVID-19. Only in-frame clones appear in the TCRdb table, and some are missing; sequencing was by immunoSEQ multiplex PCR. Seen here are a few hundred thousand clones, around 90% observed once, and the top ten hold 4%. Germline-derived CDR1 and CDR2 are MNHEY and SMNVEV (reference sequence). The CDR3 is made up of 13 amino acids. Trimming stripped 5 bases from V and 4 bases from J, with 12 bases between. This chain links TRBV27 with TRBJ2-7; possibly TRBD1 for D (6 bases). The clonotype was recovered from a man aged 60 to 75 who had recovered from COVID-19. Material for sequencing was peripheral blood. The CDR3 sequence is CASSVVTGYEQYF. The CDR3 bases are TGTGCCAGCAGTGTAGTGACAGGTTACGAGCAGTACTTC.